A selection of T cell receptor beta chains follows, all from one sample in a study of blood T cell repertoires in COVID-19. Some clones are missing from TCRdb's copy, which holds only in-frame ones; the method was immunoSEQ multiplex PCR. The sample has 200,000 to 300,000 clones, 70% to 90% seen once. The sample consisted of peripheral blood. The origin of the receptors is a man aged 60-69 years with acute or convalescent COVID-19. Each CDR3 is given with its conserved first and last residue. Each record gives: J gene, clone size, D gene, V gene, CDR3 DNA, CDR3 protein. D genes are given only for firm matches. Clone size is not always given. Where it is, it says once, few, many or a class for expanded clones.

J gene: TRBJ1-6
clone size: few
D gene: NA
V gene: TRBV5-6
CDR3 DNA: TGTGCCAGCAGCGGATGGGATTCTTTAGCGGGTTCACCCCTCCACTTT
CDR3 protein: CASSGWDSLAGSPLHF

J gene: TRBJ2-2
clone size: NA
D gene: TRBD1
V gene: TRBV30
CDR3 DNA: TGTGCCTGGCAGGGACAGGGGGGCACCGGGGAGCTGTTTTTT
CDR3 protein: CAWQGQGGTGELFF

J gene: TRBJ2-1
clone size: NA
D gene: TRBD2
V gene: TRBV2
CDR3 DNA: TGTGCCAGCAGTGAGTGGACCGGGACTAGCTTCCCCCAGCAGTTCTTC
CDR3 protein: CASSEWTGTSFPQQFF

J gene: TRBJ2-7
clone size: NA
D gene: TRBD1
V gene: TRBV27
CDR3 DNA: TGTGCCAGCAGTTTAACACAGGGGGCCTACGAGCAGTACTTC
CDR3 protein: CASSLTQGAYEQYF

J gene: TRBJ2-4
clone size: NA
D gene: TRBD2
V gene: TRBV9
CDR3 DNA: TGTGCCAGCAGCCCTAGCGGAGCCAAAAACATTCAGTACTTC
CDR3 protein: CASSPSGAKNIQYF

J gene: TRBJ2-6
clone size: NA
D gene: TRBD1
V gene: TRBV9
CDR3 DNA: TGTGCCAGCAGCGGAGGGACAGGGTTTTCTGGGGCCAACGTCCTGACTTTC
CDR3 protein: CASSGGTGFSGANVLTF

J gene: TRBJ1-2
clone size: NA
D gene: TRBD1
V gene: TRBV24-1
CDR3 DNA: TGTGCCACCGGTGAGCCGGGACAGGGCTCTGGCTACACCTTC
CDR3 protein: CATGEPGQGSGYTF

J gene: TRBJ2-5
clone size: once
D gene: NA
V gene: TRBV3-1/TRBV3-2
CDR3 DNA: TGTGCCAGCAGCCAAGATGTTGGGGCCCAAGAGACCCAGTACTTC
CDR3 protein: CASSQDVGAQETQYF

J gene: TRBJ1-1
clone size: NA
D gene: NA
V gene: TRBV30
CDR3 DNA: TGTGCCTGGACTGCGGGACGGAGGAACACTGAAGCTTTCTTT
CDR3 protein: CAWTAGRRNTEAFF

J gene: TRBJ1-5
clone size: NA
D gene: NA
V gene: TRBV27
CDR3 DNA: TGTGCCAGCAGTCGCGTGGGTAGGAGCTTAAATAGCAATCAGCCCCAGCATTTT
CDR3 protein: CASSRVGRSLNSNQPQHF

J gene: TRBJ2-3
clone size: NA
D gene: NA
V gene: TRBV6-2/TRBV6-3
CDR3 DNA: TGTGCCAGCAGCCCCGGGACAAGGGGTGCAGATACGCAGTATTTT
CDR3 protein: CASSPGTRGADTQYF

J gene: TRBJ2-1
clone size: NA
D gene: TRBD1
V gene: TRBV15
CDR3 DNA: TGTGTCACCAGCAGAGTGTTACCCGGGACAGGGGTGCCCAATGAGCAGTTCTTC
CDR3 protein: CVTSRVLPGTGVPNEQFF

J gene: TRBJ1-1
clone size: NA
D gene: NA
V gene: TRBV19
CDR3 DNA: TGTGCCAGTAGTACCCCTGGGGCGGAAGCTTTCTTT
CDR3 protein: CASSTPGAEAFF

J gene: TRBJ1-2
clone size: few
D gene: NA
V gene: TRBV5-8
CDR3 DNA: TGTGCCAGCAGCTTGGGGGGCTTGGCCGGGACTGTGAACTATGGCTACACCTTC
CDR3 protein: CASSLGGLAGTVNYGYTF

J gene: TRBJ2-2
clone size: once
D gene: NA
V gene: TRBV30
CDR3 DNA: TGTGCCTGGAGTCATGGGCCCCGGTCCGGGGAGCTGTTTTTT
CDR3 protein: CAWSHGPRSGELFF

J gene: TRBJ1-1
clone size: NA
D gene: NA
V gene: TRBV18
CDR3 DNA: TGTGCCAGCTCCCTCCGGACTGAAGCTTTCTTT
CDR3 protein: CASSLRTEAFF

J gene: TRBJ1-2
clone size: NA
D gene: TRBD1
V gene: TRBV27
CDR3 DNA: TGTGCCAGCAGGGGCCACGGGGACAGGTCGCGACCCTATGGCTACACCTTC
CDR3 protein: CASRGHGDRSRPYGYTF

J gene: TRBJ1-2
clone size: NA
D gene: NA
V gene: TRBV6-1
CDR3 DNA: TGTGCCAGCAGTGAAGCACACCGGGACTATGGCTACACCTTC
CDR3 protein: CASSEAHRDYGYTF

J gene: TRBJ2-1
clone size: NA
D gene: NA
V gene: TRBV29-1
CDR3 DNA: TGCAGCGCTGCCCCAGGGATCCATGAGCAGTTCTTC
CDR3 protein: CSAAPGIHEQFF

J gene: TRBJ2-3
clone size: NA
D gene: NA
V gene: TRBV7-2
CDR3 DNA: TGTGCCAGCAGCTTAGGTTATAGCACAGATACGCAGTATTTT
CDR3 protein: CASSLGYSTDTQYF

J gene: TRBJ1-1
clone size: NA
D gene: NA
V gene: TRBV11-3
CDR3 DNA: TGTGCCAGCAGCTTTTCCGGGGGGGACGCTGAAGCTTTCTTT
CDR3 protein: CASSFSGGDAEAFF

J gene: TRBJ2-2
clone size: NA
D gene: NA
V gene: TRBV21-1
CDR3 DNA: TGTGCCAGCAGCAAAGAAATCAATGGCTGGCCCGGGGAGCTGTTTTTT
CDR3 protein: CASSKEINGWPGELFF

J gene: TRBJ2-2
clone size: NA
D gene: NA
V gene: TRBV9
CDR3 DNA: TGTGCCAGCAGCGTAGGGGTCGGGAGCCCAGCCGGGGAGCTGTTTTTT
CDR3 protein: CASSVGVGSPAGELFF

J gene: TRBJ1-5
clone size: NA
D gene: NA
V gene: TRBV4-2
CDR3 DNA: TGTGCCAGCAGCCAAGAGCCGCAGGGTGATCAGCCCCAGCATTTT
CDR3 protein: CASSQEPQGDQPQHF

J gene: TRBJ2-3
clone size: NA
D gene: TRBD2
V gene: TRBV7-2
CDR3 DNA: TGTGCCAGCAGCTTTACTAGCGGAGCTAGCACAGATACGCAGTATTTT
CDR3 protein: CASSFTSGASTDTQYF

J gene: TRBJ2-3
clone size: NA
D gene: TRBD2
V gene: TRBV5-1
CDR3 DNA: TGCGCCAGCAGCCCCCGACTAGCGGGAGACACAGATACGCAGTATTTT
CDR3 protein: CASSPRLAGDTDTQYF